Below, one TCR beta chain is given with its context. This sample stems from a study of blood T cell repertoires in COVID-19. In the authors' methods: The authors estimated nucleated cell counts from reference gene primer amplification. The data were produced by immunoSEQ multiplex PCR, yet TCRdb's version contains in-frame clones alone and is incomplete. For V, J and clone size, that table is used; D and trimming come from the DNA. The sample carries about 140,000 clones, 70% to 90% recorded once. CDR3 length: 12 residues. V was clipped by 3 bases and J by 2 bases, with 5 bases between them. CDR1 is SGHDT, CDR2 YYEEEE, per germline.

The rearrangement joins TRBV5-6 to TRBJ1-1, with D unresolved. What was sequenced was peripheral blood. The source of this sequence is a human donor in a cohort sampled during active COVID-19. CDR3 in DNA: TGTGCCAGCAGCTCCTCTAACACTGAAGCTTTCTTT. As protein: CASSSSNTEAFF.